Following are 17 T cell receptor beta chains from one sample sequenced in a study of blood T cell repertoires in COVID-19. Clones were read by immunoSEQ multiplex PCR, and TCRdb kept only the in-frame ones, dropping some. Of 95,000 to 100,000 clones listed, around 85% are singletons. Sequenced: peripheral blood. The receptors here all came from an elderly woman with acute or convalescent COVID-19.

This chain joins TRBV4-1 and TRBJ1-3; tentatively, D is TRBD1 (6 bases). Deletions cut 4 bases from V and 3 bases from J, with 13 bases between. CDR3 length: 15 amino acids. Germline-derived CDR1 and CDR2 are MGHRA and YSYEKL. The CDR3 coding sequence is TGCGCCAGCAGCCGGTCCGGGACACTTGGAAACACCATATATTTT. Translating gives CASSRSGTLGNTIYF.

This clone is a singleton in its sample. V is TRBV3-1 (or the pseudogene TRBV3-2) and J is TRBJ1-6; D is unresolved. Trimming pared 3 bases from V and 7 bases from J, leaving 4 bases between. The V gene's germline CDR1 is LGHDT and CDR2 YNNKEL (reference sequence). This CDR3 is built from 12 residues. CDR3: CASSHANSPLHF. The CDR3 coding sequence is TGTGCCAGCAGCCATGCGAATTCACCCCTCCACTTT.

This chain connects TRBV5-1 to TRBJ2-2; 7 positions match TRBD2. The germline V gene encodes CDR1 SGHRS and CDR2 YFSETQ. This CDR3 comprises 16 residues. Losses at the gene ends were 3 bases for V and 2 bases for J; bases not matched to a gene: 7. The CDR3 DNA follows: TGCGCCAGCAGCTGGGGCGGCGGGGGTAACACCGGGGAGCTGTTTTTT. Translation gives CASSWGGGGNTGELFF.

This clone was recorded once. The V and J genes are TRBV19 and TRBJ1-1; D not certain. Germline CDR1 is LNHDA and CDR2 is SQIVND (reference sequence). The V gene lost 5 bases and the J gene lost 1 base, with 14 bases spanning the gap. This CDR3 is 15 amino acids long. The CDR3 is CASSVTQFRNTEAFF. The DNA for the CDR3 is TGTGCCAGTAGTGTGACTCAGTTCAGGAACACTGAAGCTTTCTTT.

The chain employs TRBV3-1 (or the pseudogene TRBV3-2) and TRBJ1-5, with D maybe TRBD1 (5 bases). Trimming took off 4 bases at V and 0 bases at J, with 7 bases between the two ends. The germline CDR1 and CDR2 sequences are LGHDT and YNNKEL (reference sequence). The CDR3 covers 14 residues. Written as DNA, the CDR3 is TGTGCCAGCAGCCTCGGGGGTAGCAATCAGCCCCAGCATTTT. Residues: CASSLGGSNQPQHF.

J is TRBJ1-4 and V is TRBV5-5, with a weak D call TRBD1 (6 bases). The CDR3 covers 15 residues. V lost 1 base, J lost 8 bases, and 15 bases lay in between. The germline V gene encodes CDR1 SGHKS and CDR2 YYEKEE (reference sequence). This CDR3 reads CASSLTGTPLEKLFF. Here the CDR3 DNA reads TGTGCCAGCAGCTTGACAGGGACCCCACTAGAAAAACTGTTTTTT.

CDR3 bases: TGTGCCAGCAGTCGGGACAGGGAAGAGACCCAGTACTTC. Residues: CASSRDREETQYF. The chain employs TRBV11-3 and TRBJ2-5; 9 bases align to TRBD1. CDR1 is SGHNT and CDR2 is YENEEA in the germline V gene. This CDR3 has 13 residues. J was trimmed by 3 bases and V by 6 bases; bases with no gene match: 2.

The CDR3 DNA follows: TGTGCCAGCAGCTTGGCGGACAGTTTGAACACTGAAGCTTTCTTT. It translates to CASSLADSLNTEAFF. The chain combines TRBV5-5 with TRBJ1-1; possibly TRBD1 for D (6 bases). Germline CDR1 is SGHKS and CDR2 is YYEKEE (reference sequence). The CDR3 is made up of 15 amino acids. Trimming left V 0 bases short and J 0 bases short, with 9 bases between.

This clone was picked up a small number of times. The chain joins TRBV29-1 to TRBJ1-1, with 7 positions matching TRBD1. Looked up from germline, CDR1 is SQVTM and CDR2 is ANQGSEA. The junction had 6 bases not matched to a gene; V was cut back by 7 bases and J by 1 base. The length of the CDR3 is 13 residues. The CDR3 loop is CSAAGQQNTEAFF. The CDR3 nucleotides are TGCAGCGCCGCGGGACAGCAGAACACTGAAGCTTTCTTT.

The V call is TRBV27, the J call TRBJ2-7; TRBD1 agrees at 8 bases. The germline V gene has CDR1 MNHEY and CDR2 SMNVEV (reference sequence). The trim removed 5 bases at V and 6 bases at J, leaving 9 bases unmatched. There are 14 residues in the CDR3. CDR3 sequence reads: CASSPGQGFGEQYF. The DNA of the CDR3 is TGTGCCAGCAGTCCTGGACAGGGATTTGGCGAGCAGTACTTC.

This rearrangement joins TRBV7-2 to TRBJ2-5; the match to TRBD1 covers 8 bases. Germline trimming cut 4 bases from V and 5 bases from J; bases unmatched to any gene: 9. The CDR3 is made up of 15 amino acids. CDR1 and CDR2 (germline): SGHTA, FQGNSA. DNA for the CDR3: TGTGCCAGCAGCTCCGGGGGACAGGTGGGGGAGACCCAGTACTTC. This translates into CASSSGGQVGETQYF.

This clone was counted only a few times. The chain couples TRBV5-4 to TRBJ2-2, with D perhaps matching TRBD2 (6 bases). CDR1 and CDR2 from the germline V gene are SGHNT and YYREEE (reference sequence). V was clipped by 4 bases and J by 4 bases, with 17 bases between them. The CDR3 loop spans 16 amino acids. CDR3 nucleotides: TGTGCCAGCAGCAGGGGCGGGACGGCCTCCACCGGGGAGCTGTTTTTT. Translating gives CASSRGGTASTGELFF.

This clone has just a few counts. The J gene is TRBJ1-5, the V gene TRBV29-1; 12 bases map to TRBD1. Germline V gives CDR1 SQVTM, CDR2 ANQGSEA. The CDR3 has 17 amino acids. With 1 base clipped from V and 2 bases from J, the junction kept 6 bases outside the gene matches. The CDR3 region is CSVEVGTGGKGNQPQHF. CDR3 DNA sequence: TGCAGCGTTGAAGTAGGGACAGGGGGCAAGGGCAATCAGCCCCAGCATTTT.

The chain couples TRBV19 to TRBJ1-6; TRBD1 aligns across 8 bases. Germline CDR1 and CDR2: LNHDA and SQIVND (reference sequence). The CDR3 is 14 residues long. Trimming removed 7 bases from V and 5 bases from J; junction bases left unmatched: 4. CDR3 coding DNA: TGTGCCAGTAAAGGGACAGGTGATAATTCACCCCTCCACTTT. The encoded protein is CASKGTGDNSPLHF.

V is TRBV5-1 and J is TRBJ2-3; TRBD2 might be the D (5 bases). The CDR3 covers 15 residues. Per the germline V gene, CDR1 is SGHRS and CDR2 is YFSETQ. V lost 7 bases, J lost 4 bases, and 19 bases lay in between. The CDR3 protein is CASSPLGRGPDTQYF. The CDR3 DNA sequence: TGCGCCAGCTCCCCCCTAGGGAGAGGTCCAGATACGCAGTATTTT.

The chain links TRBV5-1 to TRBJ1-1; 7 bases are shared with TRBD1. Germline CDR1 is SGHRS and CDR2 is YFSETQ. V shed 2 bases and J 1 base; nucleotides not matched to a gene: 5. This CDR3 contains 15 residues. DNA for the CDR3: TGCGCCAGCAGCTTAGGGGGCCATAAGAACACTGAAGCTTTCTTT. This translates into CASSLGGHKNTEAFF.

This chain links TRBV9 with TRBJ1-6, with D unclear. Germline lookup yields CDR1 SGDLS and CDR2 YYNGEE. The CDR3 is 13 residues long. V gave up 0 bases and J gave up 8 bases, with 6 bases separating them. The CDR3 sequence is CASSVVEDSPLHF. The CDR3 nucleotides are TGTGCCAGCAGCGTAGTTGAGGATTCACCCCTCCACTTT.